These 20 T cell receptor beta chains share one sample of origin, sequenced in a study of cytomegalovirus exposure and HLA in healthy donors. The PCR ran on 60 Vbeta and 13 Jbeta primers. TCRdb's table, derived via immunoSEQ multiplex PCR, lists solely in-frame clones and lacks some. Of some 200,000 clones in the sample, 81% were seen once. Sequencing was done on a sample of PBMCs. These receptors all stem from a man in his fifties in good health and CMV-seronegative.

The chain couples TRBV28 to TRBJ2-2, with a possible D match to TRBD1 (6 bases). CDR1 and CDR2 from the germline V gene are MDHEN and SYDVKM. The CDR3 consists of 16 residues. V lost 6 bases, J lost 4 bases, and 18 bases lay in between. This CDR3 is CASSRNGGPSTGELFF. The CDR3 bases are TGTGCCAGCAGCCGTAATGGGGGCCCGAGCACCGGGGAGCTGTTTTTT.

Here the CDR3 reads CAWSVISQFIYGYTF. DNA for the CDR3: TGTGCCTGGAGTGTCATTTCACAGTTTATCTATGGCTACACCTTC. The chain is built from TRBV30 and TRBJ1-2; D uncertain. Germline assignment: CDR1 GTSNPN and CDR2 SVGIG (reference sequence). CDR3 size: 15 residues. V lost 0 bases, J lost 4 bases, and 15 bases lay in between.

V gene TRBV29-1 combines with J gene TRBJ2-7, with TRBD1 as a possible D gene (6 bases). The V gene lost 3 bases and the J gene lost 5 bases, with 11 bases spanning the gap. CDR1 and CDR2 (germline): SQVTM, ANQGSEA. The CDR3 is 12 amino acids. This chain's CDR3 is CSVDAGAHEQYF. CDR3 DNA: TGCAGCGTTGACGCAGGGGCCCACGAGCAGTACTTC.

The rearrangement joins TRBV10-1 to TRBJ2-7; D is ambiguous. CDR1 is WNHNN and CDR2 is SYGVQD in the germline V gene (reference sequence). This CDR3 has 12 residues. The V end lost 3 bases, the J end lost 6 bases, and 9 bases lay between the germline ends. CDR3 in amino acids: CASSDFPGEQYF. The DNA of the CDR3 is TGCGCCAGCAGTGATTTTCCGGGCGAGCAGTACTTC.

This rearrangement joins TRBV14 to TRBJ2-5; D perhaps matches TRBD2 (5 bases). The CDR3 is made up of 15 amino acids. Per the germline V gene, CDR1 is SGHDN and CDR2 is FVKESK. V shed 1 base and J shed 3 bases, with 12 bases lying between them. CDR3 DNA sequence: TGTGCCAGCAGCCAAGTTGATCCGGGGAAAGAGACCCAGTACTTC. Amino acids: CASSQVDPGKETQYF.

The rearrangement links TRBV4-3 to TRBJ1-6; D is uncertain. This CDR3 comprises 15 residues. From germline, CDR1 is LGHNA and CDR2 YSLEER. The germline V and J ends were trimmed by 0 bases and 8 bases, with 11 bases remaining between them. CDR3 DNA sequence: TGCGCCAGCAGCCAAGATGGGGTCGGGGATTCACCCCTCCACTTT. Protein sequence: CASSQDGVGDSPLHF.

In this sample, this clone turned up a few times. The gene calls are TRBV27 and TRBJ2-7; D perhaps matches TRBD1 (6 bases). CDR1 is MNHEY, CDR2 SMNVEV, per germline (reference sequence). The CDR3 loop spans 12 amino acids. Trimming removed 11 bases at V and 5 bases at J, with 16 bases between. In DNA, the CDR3 is TGTGCCCTCCGCCAGGGGCTAAACGAGCAGTACTTC. This gives the protein CALRQGLNEQYF.

V and J are TRBV7-9 and TRBJ1-6; D perhaps matches TRBD1 (5 bases). The V and J ends lost 2 bases and 8 bases respectively, with 16 bases between them. The CDR3 contains 16 residues. From germline, CDR1 is SEHNR and CDR2 FQNEAQ (reference sequence). CDR3 sequence reads: CASSLNAGYSDSPLHF. DNA of the CDR3: TGTGCCAGCAGCTTAAACGCAGGGTACAGTGATTCACCCCTCCACTTT.

The rearrangement links TRBV5-4 to TRBJ2-2; TRBD1 might be the D (6 bases). Deletions cut 4 bases from V and 8 bases from J, with 18 bases between. The CDR3 spans 15 residues. Germline CDR1 reads SGHNT; CDR2 reads YYREEE (reference sequence). CDR3 nucleotides: TGTGCCAGCAGCCCATCGGGGTCCAGGGGTGGGGAGCTGTTTTTT. Its translation is CASSPSGSRGGELFF.

The rearrangement links TRBV18 to TRBJ2-6, with D perhaps matching TRBD1 (6 bases). The germline V and J ends were trimmed by 6 bases and 0 bases, with 15 bases remaining between them. Germline values: CDR1 KGHSH, CDR2 LQKENI. This CDR3 region has 17 residues. CDR3 amino acids: CASSLGQPSSGANVLTF. The CDR3 coding sequence is TGTGCCAGCTCCCTCGGACAGCCCAGCTCTGGGGCCAACGTCCTGACTTTC.

The rearrangement uses TRBV18 and TRBJ2-7; TRBD1 matches 8 bases. The germline V gene has CDR1 KGHSH and CDR2 LQKENI. CDR3 length equals 14 residues. The V gene end was trimmed by 6 bases and the J gene end by 3 bases; junction bases not matched to a gene: 7. In nucleotides, the CDR3 is TGTGCCAGCTCGCCGGGACAGGAAAACTACGAGCAGTACTTC. Translated, it gives CASSPGQENYEQYF.

V usage is TRBV27 and J usage is TRBJ1-5; possible D gene TRBD1, 6 bases. Trimming stripped 5 bases from V and 3 bases from J, with 11 bases between. Germline V gives CDR1 MNHEY, CDR2 SMNVEV (reference sequence). The CDR3 is 14 residues long. The CDR3 nucleotides are TGTGCCAGCAGTACAGGGATCCACAATCAGCCCCAGCATTTT. Its translation: CASSTGIHNQPQHF.

CDR3 region: CASRGTDKGNSPLHF. CDR3 in DNA: TGTGCCAGCAGGGGCACAGACAAGGGGAATTCACCCCTCCACTTT. V and J are TRBV2 and TRBJ1-6; possibly TRBD1 for D (5 bases). Germline V gene data show CDR1 as SNHLY and CDR2 as FYNNEI. Deletions cut 6 bases from V and 7 bases from J, with 16 bases between. This CDR3 is built from 15 residues.

The chain links TRBV4-3 to TRBJ1-2; TRBD1 matches at 11 bases. The CDR3 has 15 amino acids. The junction had 14 bases not matched to a gene; V was cut back by 9 bases and J by 8 bases. Germline lookup yields CDR1 LGHNA and CDR2 YSLEER. The CDR3 spells CASKPGTGGFGGYTF. The CDR3 bases are TGCGCCAGTAAACCCGGGACAGGGGGTTTCGGGGGCTACACCTTC.

The V and J genes are TRBV4-2 and TRBJ2-1; maybe TRBD2 (5 bases). Germline V gives CDR1 LGHNA, CDR2 YNFKEQ. The CDR3 is made up of 16 amino acids. The V gene lost 1 base and the J gene lost 5 bases, with 15 bases spanning the gap. The CDR3 loop reads CASSQVMVAYNNEQFF. In nucleotides, the CDR3 is TGTGCCAGCAGCCAAGTAATGGTAGCGTACAACAATGAGCAGTTCTTC.

V gene TRBV28 combines with J gene TRBJ1-2; 8 bases fit TRBD1. CDR3 length: 11 amino acids. V was pared by 8 bases and J by 7 bases, with 3 bases of the junction left unmatched. The V gene's germline CDR1 is MDHEN and CDR2 SYDVKM. The CDR3 spells CASGTGLGYTF. DNA of the CDR3: TGTGCCAGCGGGACAGGACTTGGCTACACCTTC.

CDR3 nucleotides: TGTGCCAGCAGCTTGCCAGGGGGCGAGTTTGAAGCTTTCTTT. It translates to CASSLPGGEFEAFF. The chain joins TRBV5-6 to TRBJ1-1; 8 bases are a match to TRBD1. The CDR3 has 14 residues. The germline V gene encodes CDR1 SGHDT and CDR2 YYEEEE. J was trimmed by 7 bases and V by 1 base; bases with no gene match: 6.

This clone occurred a few times. V and J are TRBV6-1 and TRBJ1-1, with D perhaps TRBD1 (6 bases). CDR3 size: 15 residues. Germline lookup yields CDR1 MNHNS and CDR2 SASEGT. V was trimmed by 7 bases and J by 0 bases, leaving 15 bases between them. CDR3 bases: TGTGCCAGCACCTGGGGAGGGGGTATGAACACTGAAGCTTTCTTT. It yields the protein CASTWGGGMNTEAFF.

CDR3 protein: CASSSGGNSPLHF. CDR3 in DNA: TGTGCCAGCAGTAGTGGAGGGAATTCACCCCTCCACTTT. The V gene is TRBV7-9, the J gene TRBJ1-6, with D unresolved. The CDR3 runs 13 residues. The ends were cut back, 6 bases at V and 7 bases at J, with 10 bases in the middle. Germline-derived CDR1 and CDR2 are SEHNR and FQNEAQ (reference sequence).

V gene TRBV4-2 combines with J gene TRBJ1-2; 8 bases match TRBD1. Germline V gene data show CDR1 as LGHNA and CDR2 as YNFKEQ. This CDR3 spans 16 amino acids. V lost 0 bases, J lost 5 bases, and 8 bases stayed unmatched. CDR3 protein: CASSQETGTGPYGYTF. DNA for the CDR3: TGTGCCAGCAGCCAAGAAACCGGGACAGGCCCTTATGGCTACACCTTC.